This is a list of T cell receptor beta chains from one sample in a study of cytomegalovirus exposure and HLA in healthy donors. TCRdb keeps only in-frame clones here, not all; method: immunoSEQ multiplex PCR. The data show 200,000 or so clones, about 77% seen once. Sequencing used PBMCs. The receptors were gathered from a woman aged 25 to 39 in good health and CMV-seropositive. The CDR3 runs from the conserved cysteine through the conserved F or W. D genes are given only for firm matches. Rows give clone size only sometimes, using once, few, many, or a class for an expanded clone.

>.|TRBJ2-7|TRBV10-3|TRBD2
CAITPGLAGTYEQYF
TGTGCCATCACACCGGGACTAGCGGGGACCTACGAGCAGTACTTC
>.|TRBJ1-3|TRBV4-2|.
CASSHGTTGNTIYF
TGTGCCAGCAGCCACGGGACTACTGGAAACACCATATATTTT
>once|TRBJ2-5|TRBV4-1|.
CASSQYLAETQYF
TGCGCCAGCAGCCAATACCTAGCCGAGACCCAGTACTTC
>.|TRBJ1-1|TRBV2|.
CASSESGGDTEAFF
TGTGCCAGCAGTGAGAGTGGCGGGGACACTGAAGCTTTCTTT
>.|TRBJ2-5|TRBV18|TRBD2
CASSPRPREGQETQYF
TGTGCCAGCTCACCACGACCGCGGGAGGGCCAAGAGACCCAGTACTTC
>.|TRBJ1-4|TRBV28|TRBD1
CASSLMGTGGEKLFF
TGTGCCAGCAGTTTAATGGGGACAGGGGGTGAAAAACTGTTTTTT
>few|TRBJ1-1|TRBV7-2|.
CASSRQPNTEAFF
TGTGCCAGCAGCCGACAGCCGAACACTGAAGCTTTCTTT
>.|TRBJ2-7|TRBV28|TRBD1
CASSLAGTAGWNYEQYF
TGTGCCAGCAGTTTAGCCGGGACAGCTGGTTGGAACTACGAGCAGTACTTC
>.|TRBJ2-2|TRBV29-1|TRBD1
CSVERRGQNTGELFF
TGCAGCGTTGAGCGCAGGGGGCAGAACACCGGGGAGCTGTTTTTT
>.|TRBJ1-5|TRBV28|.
CASSLTPRDQPQHF
TGTGCCAGCAGTTTGACACCCCGCGATCAGCCCCAGCATTTT
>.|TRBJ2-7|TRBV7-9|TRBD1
CASNLGQGLTLEQYF
TGTGCCAGCAACCTCGGACAGGGGTTAACCCTCGAGCAGTACTTC
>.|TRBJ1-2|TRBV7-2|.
CASSLFGTTYGYTF
TGTGCCAGCAGCTTATTCGGGACAACCTATGGCTACACCTTC
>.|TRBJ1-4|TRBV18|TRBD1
CASSPDREKKLFF
TGTGCCAGCTCACCGGACAGGGAGAAAAAACTGTTTTTT
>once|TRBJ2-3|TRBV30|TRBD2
CAWTSGVSTDTQYF
TGTGCCTGGACTAGCGGGGTTAGCACAGATACGCAGTATTTT
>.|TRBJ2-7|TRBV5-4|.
CASSLFDYEQYF
TGTGCCAGCAGCTTGTTCGATTACGAGCAGTACTTC
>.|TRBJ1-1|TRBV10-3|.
CAISEWGLENTEAFF
TGTGCCATCAGTGAGTGGGGCCTCGAGAACACTGAAGCTTTCTTT
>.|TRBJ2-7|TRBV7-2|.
CASSLRTLSSYEQYF
TGTGCCAGCAGCCTCCGGACTCTAAGCTCCTACGAGCAGTACTTC
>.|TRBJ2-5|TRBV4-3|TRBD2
CASSQDLGGGPQETQYF
TGCGCCAGCAGCCAAGATCTGGGGGGGGGACCCCAAGAGACCCAGTACTTC
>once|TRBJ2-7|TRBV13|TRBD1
CASSATGGPYEQYF
TGTGCCAGCAGCGCCACAGGGGGTCCCTACGAGCAGTACTTC
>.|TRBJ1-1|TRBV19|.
CASSIDRGNTEAFF
TGTGCCAGTAGTATAGATCGGGGGAACACTGAAGCTTTCTTT
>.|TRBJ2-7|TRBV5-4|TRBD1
CASSRDRGTPEQYF
TGTGCCAGCAGCCGGGACAGAGGAACGCCCGAGCAGTACTTC
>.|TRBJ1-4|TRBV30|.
CAWGPGAGEKLFF
TGTGCCTGGGGACCGGGAGCAGGTGAAAAACTGTTTTTT
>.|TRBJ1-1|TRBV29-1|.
CSVDRQNTEAFF
TGCAGCGTTGACAGGCAGAACACTGAAGCTTTCTTT
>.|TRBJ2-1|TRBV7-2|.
CASSAFGGSYNEQFF
TGTGCCAGCAGCGCCTTTGGAGGATCCTACAATGAGCAGTTCTTC
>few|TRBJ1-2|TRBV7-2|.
CASSLAADFYGYTF
TGTGCCAGCAGCTTAGCGGCAGACTTCTATGGCTACACCTTC
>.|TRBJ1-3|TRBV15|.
CATSRGRRGNTIYF
TGTGCCACCAGCAGAGGCAGGAGGGGAAACACCATATATTTT
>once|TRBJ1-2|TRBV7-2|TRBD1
CASSLQVDRERGYTF
TGTGCCAGCAGCCTTCAAGTAGACAGGGAAAGAGGCTACACCTTC